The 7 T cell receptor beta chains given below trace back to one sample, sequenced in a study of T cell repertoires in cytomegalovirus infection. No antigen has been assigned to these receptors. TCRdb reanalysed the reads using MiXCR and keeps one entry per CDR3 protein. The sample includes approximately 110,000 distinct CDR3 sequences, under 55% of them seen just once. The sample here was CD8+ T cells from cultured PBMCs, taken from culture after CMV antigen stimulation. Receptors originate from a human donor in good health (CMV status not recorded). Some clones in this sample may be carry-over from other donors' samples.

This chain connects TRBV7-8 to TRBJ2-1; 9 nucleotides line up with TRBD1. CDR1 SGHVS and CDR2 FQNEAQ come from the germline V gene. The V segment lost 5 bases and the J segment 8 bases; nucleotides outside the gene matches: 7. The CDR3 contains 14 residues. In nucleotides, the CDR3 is TGTGCCAGCAGCCCCTCGGGACAGGGTGATGAGCAGTTCTTC. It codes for CASSPSGQGDEQFF.

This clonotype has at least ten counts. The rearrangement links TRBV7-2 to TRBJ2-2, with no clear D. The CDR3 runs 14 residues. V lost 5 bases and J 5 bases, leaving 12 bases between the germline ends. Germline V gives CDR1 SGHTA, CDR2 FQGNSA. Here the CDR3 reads CASSHDLATGELFF. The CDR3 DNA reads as TGTGCCAGCAGCCACGATCTCGCGACCGGGGAGCTGTTTTTT. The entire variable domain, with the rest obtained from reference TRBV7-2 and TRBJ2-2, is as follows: GAGVSQSPSNKVTEKGKDVELRCDPISGHTALYWYRQSLGQGLEFLIYFQGNSAPDKSGLPSDRFSAERTGGSVSTLTIQRTQQEDSAVYLCASSHDLATGELFFGEGSRLTVL.

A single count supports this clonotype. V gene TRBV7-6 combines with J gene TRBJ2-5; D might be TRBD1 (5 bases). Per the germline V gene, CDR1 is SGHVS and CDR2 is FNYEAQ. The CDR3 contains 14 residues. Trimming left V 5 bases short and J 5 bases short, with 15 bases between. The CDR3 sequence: CASSLRDRRETQYF. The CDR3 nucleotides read TGTGCCAGCAGCCTCAGGGATCGTCGGGAGACCCAGTACTTC.

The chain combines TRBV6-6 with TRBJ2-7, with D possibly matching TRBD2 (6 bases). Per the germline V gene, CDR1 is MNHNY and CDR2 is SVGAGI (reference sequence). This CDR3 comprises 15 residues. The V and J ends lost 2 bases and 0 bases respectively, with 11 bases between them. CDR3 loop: CASSYPSAYSYEQYF. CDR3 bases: TGTGCCAGCAGTTACCCTAGCGCCTACTCCTACGAGCAGTACTTC.

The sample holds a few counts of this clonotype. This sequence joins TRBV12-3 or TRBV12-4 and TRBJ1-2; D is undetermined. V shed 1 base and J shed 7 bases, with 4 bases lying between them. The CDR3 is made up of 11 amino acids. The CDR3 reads CASSLGSGYTF. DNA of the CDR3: TGTGCCAGCAGTTTAGGCAGTGGCTACACCTTC.

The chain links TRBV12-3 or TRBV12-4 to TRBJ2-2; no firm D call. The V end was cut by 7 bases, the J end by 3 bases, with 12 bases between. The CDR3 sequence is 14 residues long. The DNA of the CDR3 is TGTGCCAGCAACCACGGCGCGGACACCGGGGAGCTGTTTTTT. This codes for CASNHGADTGELFF.

CDR3 bases: TGTGCCAGCAGCGACTCGACGCCAGATACGCAGTATTTT. It encodes CASSDSTPDTQYF. The chain has TRBV7-4 and TRBJ2-3; D call uncertain. The CDR3 spans 13 residues. CDR1 and CDR2 from the germline V gene are SGHVT and SQSDAQ. With 5 bases removed from V and 4 bases from J, the gap between germline ends came to 10 bases. The full variable domain, completed using reference TRBV7-4 and TRBJ2-3, is GAGVSQSPRYKVAKRGRDVALRCDSISGHVTLYWYRQTLGQGSEVLTYSQSDAQRDKSGRPSGRFSAERPERSVSTLKIQRTEQGDSAVYLCASSDSTPDTQYFGPGTRLTVL.